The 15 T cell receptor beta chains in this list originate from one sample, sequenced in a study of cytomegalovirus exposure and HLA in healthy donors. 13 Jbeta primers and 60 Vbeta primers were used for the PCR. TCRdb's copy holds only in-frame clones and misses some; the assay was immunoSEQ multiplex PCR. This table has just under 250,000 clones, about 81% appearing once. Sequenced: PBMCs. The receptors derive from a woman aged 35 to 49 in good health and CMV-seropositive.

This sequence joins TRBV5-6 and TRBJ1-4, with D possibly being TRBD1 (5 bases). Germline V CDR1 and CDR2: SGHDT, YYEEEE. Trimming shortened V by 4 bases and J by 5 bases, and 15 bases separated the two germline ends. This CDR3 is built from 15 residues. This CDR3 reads CASSLQRRGNEKLFF. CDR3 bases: TGTGCCAGCAGCCTGCAAAGGCGGGGGAATGAAAAACTGTTTTTT.

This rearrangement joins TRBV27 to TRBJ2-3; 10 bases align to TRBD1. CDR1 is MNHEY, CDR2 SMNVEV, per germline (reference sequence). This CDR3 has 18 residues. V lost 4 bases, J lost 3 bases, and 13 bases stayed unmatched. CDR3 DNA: TGTGCCAGCAGTTCCCTCGGGACAGGGGCTGCGAGGACAGATACGCAGTATTTT. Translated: CASSSLGTGAARTDTQYF.

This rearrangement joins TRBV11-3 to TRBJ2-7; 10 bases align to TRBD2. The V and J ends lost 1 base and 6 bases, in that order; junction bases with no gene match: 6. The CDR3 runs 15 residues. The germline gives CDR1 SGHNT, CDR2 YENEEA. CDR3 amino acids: CASSLGGLAAIEQYF. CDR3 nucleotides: TGTGCCAGCAGCTTAGGAGGACTAGCGGCTATCGAGCAGTACTTC.

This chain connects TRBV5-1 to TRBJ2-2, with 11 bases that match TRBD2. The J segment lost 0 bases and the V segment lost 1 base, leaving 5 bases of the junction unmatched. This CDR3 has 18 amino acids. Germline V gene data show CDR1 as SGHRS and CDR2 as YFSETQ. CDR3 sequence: CASSLTLAGGANTGELFF. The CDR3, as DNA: TGCGCCAGCAGCTTGACCCTAGCGGGGGGCGCGAACACCGGGGAGCTGTTTTTT.

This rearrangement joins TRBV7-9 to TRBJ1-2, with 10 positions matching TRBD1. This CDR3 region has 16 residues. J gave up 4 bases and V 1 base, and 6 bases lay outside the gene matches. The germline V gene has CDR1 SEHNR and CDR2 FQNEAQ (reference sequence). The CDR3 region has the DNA TGTGCCAGCAGCTTAGGGGCGGGACAGGGGACCTATGGCTACACCTTC. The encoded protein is CASSLGAGQGTYGYTF.

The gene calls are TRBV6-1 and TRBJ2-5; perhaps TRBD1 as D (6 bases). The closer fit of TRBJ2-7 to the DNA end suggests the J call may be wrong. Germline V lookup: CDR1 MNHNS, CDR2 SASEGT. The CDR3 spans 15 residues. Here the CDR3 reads CASSSDRPGPYEQYF. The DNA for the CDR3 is TGTGCCAGCAGTAGCGACAGGCCCGGACCCTACGAGCAGTACTTC.

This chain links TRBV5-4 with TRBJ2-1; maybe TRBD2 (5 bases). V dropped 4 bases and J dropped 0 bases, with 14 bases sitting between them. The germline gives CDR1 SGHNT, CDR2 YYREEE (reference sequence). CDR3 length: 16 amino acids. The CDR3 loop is CASSTGSTFSYNEQFF. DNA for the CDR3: TGTGCCAGCAGCACGGGGTCCACCTTCTCCTACAATGAGCAGTTCTTC.

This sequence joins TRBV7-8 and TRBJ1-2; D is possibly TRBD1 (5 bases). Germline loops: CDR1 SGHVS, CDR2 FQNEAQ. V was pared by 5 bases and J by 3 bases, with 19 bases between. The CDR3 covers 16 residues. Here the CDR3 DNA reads TGTGCCAGCAGCCAACTTCAGGGTTTGGGCGACTATGGCTACACCTTC. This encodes CASSQLQGLGDYGYTF.

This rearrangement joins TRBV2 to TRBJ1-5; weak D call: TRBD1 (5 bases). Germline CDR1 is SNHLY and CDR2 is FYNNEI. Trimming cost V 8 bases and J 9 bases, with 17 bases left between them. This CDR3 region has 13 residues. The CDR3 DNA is TGTGCCAGCTCCGGGCCGGGACTGGGGCCCCAGCATTTT. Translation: CASSGPGLGPQHF.

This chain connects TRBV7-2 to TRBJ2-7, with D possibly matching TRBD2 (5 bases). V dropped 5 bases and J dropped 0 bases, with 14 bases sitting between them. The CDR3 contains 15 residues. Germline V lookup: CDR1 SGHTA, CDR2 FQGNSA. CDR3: CASSPDGGSSYEQYF. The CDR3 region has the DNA TGTGCCAGCAGCCCGGACGGAGGAAGCTCCTACGAGCAGTACTTC.

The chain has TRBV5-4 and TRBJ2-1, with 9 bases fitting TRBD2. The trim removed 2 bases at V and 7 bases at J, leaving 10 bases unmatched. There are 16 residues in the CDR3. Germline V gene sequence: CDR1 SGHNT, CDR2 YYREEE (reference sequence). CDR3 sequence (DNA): TGTGCCAGCAGCTTTGGTGCGGGACTAGCTCAAAATGAGCAGTTCTTC. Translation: CASSFGAGLAQNEQFF.

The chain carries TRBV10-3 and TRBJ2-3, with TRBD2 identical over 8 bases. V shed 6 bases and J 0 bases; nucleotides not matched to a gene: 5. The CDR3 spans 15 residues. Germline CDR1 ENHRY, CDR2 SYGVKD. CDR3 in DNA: TGTGCCATCAGGGCCGGGACTAGAAGCACAGATACGCAGTATTTT. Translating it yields CAIRAGTRSTDTQYF.

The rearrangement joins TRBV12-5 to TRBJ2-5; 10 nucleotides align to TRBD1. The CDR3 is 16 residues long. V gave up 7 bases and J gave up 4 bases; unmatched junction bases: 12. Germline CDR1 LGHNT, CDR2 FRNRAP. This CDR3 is CASESGTGVNLETQYF. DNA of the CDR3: TGTGCTAGTGAATCCGGGACAGGGGTTAATCTAGAGACCCAGTACTTC.

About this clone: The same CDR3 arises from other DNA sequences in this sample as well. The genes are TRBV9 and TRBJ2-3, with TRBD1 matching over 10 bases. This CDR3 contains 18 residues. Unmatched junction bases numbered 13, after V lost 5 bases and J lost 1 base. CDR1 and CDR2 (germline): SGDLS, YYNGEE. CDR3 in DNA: TGTGCCAGCAGTCCCTCAAGGGGGGGGACAGGGGGCACAGATACGCAGTATTTT. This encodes CASSPSRGGTGGTDTQYF.

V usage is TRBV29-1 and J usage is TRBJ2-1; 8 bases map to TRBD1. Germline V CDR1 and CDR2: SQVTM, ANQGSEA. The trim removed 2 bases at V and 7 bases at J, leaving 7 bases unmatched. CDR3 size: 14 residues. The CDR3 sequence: CSVEPGQGLNEQFF. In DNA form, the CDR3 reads TGCAGCGTTGAACCCGGACAGGGTCTGAATGAGCAGTTCTTC.